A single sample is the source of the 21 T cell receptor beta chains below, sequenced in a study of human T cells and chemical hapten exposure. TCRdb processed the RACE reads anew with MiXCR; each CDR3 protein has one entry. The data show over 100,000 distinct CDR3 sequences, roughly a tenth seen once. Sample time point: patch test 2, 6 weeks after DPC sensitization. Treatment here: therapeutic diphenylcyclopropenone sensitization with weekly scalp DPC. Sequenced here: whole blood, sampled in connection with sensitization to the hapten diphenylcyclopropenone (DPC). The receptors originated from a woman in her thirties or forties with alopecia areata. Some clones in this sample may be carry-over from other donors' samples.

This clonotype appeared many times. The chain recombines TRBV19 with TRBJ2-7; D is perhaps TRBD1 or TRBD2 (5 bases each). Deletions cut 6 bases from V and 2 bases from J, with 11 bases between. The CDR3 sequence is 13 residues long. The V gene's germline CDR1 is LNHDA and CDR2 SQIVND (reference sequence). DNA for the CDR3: TGTGCCAGTAGCCTTGGGGGTCCCTACGAGCAGTACTTC. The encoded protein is CASSLGGPYEQYF.

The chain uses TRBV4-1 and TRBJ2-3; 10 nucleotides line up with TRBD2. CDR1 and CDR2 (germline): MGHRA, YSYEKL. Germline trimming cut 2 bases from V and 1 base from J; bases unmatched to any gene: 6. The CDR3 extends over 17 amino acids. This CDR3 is CASSQTITSGGTDTQYF. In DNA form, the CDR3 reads TGCGCCAGCAGCCAAACCATAACTAGCGGGGGCACAGATACGCAGTATTTT.

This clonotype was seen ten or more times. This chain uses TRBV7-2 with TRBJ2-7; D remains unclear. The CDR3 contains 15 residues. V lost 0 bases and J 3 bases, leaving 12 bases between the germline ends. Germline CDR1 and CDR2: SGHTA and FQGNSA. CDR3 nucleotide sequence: TGTGCCAGCAGCTTAGCGGTCACAACGGGCTACGAGCAGTACTTC. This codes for CASSLAVTTGYEQYF. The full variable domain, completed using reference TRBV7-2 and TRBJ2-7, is GAGVSQSPSNKVTEKGKDVELRCDPISGHTALYWYRQSLGQGLEFLIYFQGNSAPDKSGLPSDRFSAERTGGSVSTLTIQRTQQEDSAVYLCASSLAVTTGYEQYFGPGTRLTVT.

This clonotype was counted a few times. CDR3: CASSFYPGQGVNGYTF. CDR3 nucleotide sequence: TGTGCCAGCAGTTTTTACCCCGGACAGGGGGTCAATGGCTACACCTTC. This rearrangement joins TRBV27 to TRBJ1-2; 10 bases line up with TRBD1. The CDR3 runs to 16 residues. Losses at the gene ends were 3 bases for V and 6 bases for J; bases not matched to a gene: 10. Germline V gene lookup returns CDR1 MNHEY and CDR2 SMNVEV (reference sequence).

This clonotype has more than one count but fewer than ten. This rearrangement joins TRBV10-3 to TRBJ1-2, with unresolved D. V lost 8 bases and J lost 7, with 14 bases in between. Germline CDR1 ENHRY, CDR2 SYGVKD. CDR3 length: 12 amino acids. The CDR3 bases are TGTGCCATCGACGGAGGTCCTATTGGCTACACCTTC. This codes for CAIDGGPIGYTF.

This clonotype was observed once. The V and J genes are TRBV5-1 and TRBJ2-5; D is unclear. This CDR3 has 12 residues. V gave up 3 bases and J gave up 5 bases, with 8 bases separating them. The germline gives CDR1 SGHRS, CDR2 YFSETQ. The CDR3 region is CASSYQYETQYF. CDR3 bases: TGCGCCAGCAGCTACCAGTACGAGACCCAGTACTTC.

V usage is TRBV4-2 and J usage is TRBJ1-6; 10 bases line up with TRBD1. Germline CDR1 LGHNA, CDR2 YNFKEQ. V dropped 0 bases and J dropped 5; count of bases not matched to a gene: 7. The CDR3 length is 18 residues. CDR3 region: CASSQDGTGARDNSPLHF. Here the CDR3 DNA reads TGTGCCAGCAGCCAAGATGGGACAGGGGCCCGCGATAATTCACCCCTCCACTTT.

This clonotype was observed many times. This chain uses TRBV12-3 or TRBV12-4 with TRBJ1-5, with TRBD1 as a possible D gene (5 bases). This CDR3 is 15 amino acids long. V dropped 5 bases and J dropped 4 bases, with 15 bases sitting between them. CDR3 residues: CASSRTQGDNQPQHF. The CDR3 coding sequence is TGTGCCAGCAGTCGTACCCAGGGAGATAATCAGCCCCAGCATTTT.

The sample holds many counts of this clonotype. The CDR3 bases are TGTGCCAGCAGCCCGGGACAGGCGAATGAAAAACTGTTTTTT. Its protein product is CASSPGQANEKLFF. This sequence joins TRBV7-9 and TRBJ1-4, with TRBD1 matching over 8 bases. Looked up from germline, CDR1 is SEHNR and CDR2 is FQNEAQ (reference sequence). This CDR3 contains 14 residues. V was pared by 5 bases and J by 5 bases, with 4 bases of the junction left unmatched.

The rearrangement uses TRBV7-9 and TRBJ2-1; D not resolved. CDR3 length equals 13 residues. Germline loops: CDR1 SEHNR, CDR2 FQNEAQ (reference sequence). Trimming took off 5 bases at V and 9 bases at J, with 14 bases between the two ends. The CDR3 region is CASSLPPRVEQFF. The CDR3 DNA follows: TGTGCCAGCAGCCTACCGCCCAGAGTTGAGCAGTTCTTC.

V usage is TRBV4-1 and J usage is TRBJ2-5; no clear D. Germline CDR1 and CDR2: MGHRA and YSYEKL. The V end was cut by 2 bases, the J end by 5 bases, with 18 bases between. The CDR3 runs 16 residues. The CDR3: CASSQRRLGLQETQYF. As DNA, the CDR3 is TGCGCCAGCAGCCAACGGAGATTAGGATTACAGGAGACCCAGTACTTC.

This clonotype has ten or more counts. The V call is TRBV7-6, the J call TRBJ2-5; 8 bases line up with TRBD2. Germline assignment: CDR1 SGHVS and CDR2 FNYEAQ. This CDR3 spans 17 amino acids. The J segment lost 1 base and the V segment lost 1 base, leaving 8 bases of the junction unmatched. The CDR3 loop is CASSLDQVLAGQETQYF. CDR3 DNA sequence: TGTGCCAGCAGCTTAGACCAAGTCCTAGCGGGCCAAGAGACCCAGTACTTC.

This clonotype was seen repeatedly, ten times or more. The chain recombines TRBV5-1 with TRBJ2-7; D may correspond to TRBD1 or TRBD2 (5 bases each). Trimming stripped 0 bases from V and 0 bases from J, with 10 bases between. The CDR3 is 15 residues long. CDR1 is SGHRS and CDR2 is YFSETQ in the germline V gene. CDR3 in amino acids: CASSLDPGSSYEQYF. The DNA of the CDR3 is TGCGCCAGCAGCTTGGATCCAGGGAGCTCCTACGAGCAGTACTTC.

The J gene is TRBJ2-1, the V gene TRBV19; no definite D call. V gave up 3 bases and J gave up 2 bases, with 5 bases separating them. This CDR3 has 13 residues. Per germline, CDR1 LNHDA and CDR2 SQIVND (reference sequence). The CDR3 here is CASSMAAYNEQFF. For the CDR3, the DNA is TGTGCCAGTAGTATGGCAGCCTACAATGAGCAGTTCTTC.

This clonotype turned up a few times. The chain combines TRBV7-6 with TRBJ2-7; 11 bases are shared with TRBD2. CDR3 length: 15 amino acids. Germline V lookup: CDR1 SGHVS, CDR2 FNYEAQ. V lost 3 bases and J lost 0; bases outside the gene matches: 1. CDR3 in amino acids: CASSLTSGNSYEQYF. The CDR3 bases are TGTGCCAGCAGCTTGACTAGCGGGAACTCCTACGAGCAGTACTTC.

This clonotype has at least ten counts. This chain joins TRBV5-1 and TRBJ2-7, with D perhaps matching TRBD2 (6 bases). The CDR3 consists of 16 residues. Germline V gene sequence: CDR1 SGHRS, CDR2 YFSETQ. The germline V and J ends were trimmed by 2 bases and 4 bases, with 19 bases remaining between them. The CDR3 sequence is CASSFSGPTSRYEQYF. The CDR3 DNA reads TGCGCCAGCAGCTTTTCCGGACCGACTAGTAGATACGAGCAGTACTTC.

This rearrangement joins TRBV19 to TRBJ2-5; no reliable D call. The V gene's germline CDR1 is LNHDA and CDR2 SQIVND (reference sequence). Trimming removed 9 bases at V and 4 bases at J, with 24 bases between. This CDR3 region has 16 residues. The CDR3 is CARRVDPPKARETQYF. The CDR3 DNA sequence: TGTGCCAGAAGGGTCGATCCGCCAAAGGCCAGAGAGACCCAGTACTTC.

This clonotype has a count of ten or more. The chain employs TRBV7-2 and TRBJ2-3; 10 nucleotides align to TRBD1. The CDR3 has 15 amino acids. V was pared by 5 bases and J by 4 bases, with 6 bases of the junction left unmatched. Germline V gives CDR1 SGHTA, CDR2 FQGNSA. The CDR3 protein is CASSRGTGVSDTQYF. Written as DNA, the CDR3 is TGTGCCAGCAGCCGAGGGACAGGGGTATCAGATACGCAGTATTTT.

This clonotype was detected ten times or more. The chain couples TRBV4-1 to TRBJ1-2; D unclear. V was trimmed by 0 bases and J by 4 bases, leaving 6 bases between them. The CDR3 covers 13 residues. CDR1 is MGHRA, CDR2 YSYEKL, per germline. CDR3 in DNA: TGCGCCAGCAGCCAAGAAGGGTCCTATGGCTACACCTTC. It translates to CASSQEGSYGYTF.

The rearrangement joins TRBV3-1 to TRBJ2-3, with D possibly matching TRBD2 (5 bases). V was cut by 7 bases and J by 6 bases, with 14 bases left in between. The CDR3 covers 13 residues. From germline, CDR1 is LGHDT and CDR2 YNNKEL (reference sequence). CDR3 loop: CASTDWTQDTQYF. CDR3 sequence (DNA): TGTGCCAGCACGGACTGGACCCAGGATACGCAGTATTTT.

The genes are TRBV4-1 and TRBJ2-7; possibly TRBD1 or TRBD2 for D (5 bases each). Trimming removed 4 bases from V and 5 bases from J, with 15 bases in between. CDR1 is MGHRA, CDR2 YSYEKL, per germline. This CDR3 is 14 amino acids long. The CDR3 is CASSPRGTVDEQYF. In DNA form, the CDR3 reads TGCGCCAGCAGCCCACGAGGGACCGTTGACGAGCAGTACTTC.